Following are 21 T cell receptor beta chains from one sample sequenced in a study of blood T cells in healthy people across ages. A second PCR, run for roughly 7 to 11 cycles, used a sample-barcoded 5' primer plus a J-beta primer mix. TCRdb independently ran MiXCR on the 5' RACE reads; one entry per CDR3 protein. The repertoire holds 1,500,000 or so distinct CDR3 sequences, 35% to 45% seen once, with about 3.8% in the top ten. Sequences were obtained from blood. All receptors derive from a woman between 18 and 30 years old in good health.

This clonotype occurred many times. The chain has TRBV12-3 or TRBV12-4 and TRBJ2-6; tentative D call: TRBD2 (6 bases). V was pared by 3 bases and J by 2 bases, with 8 bases between. CDR3 length: 15 amino acids. The CDR3 loop reads CASSFGGPGANVLTF. CDR3 DNA: TGTGCCAGCAGTTTCGGAGGGCCTGGGGCCAACGTCCTGACTTTC.

This clonotype appeared a few times. The junction departs from germline at one end; a sequencing error may be responsible. The J gene is TRBJ2-1, the V gene TRBV20-1; D call uncertain. CDR1 and CDR2 (germline): DFQATT, SNEGSKA (reference sequence). The CDR3 totals 14 residues. CDR3 sequence (DNA): TGCAGTGCTAGTGAGGTCTATTCCTTCAATGAGCAGTTCTTC. It encodes CSASEVYSFNEQFF.

This clonotype was detected only a few times. The chain joins TRBV2 to TRBJ2-1; 11 bases map to TRBD2. Looked up from germline, CDR1 is SNHLY and CDR2 is FYNNEI. The V segment lost 6 bases and the J segment 9 bases; nucleotides outside the gene matches: 13. This CDR3 is built from 16 residues. CDR3: CASRLTSGSKGSEQFF. CDR3 DNA: TGTGCCAGCAGGCTCACTAGCGGGAGCAAAGGGAGTGAGCAGTTCTTC. Looking up the rest from reference TRBV2 and TRBJ2-1 gives the full variable domain: EPEVTQTPSHQVTQMGQEVILRCVPISNHLYFYWYRQILGQKVEFLVSFYNNEISEKSEIFDDQFSVERPDGSNFTLKIRSTKLEDSAMYFCASRLTSGSKGSEQFFGPGTRLTVL.

This clonotype was seen more than once but under ten times. This chain links TRBV18 with TRBJ1-5; D perhaps matches TRBD1 (5 bases). The germline CDR1 and CDR2 sequences are KGHSH and LQKENI. V lost 2 bases and J lost 5, with 10 bases in between. This CDR3 comprises 14 residues. The CDR3 here is CASSPWDGDQPQHF. The CDR3 DNA reads TGTGCCAGCTCACCATGGGACGGGGATCAGCCCCAGCATTTT.

The chain joins TRBV27 to TRBJ1-5; a weak D match, TRBD1 (5 bases). Germline V gene data show CDR1 as MNHEY and CDR2 as SMNVEV (reference sequence). This CDR3 comprises 14 residues. V was trimmed by 3 bases and J by 7 bases, leaving 13 bases between them. The CDR3: CASSFGGGGQPQHF. The CDR3 DNA is TGTGCCAGCAGTTTCGGGGGTGGTGGGCAGCCCCAGCATTTT.

J is TRBJ2-7 and V is TRBV20-1, with 7 bases matching TRBD2. The CDR3 extends over 16 amino acids. The V gene's germline CDR1 is DFQATT and CDR2 SNEGSKA (reference sequence). Unmatched junction bases numbered 17, after V lost 6 bases and J lost 3 bases. The CDR3 spells CSAAALGTPGGYEQYF. In nucleotides, the CDR3 is TGCAGTGCGGCAGCTCTCGGGACTCCGGGAGGCTACGAGCAGTACTTC.

This rearrangement joins TRBV24-1 to TRBJ2-6, with unresolved D. Germline CDR1 KGHDR, CDR2 SFDVKD. V lost 7 bases to trimming and J lost 1 base, with 4 bases between them. The CDR3 contains 13 residues. CDR3 in DNA: TGTGCCACCAGGGCATCTGGGGCCAACGTCCTGACTTTC. Encoded protein: CATRASGANVLTF.

This clonotype has a single count. The rearrangement links TRBV16 to TRBJ1-2; TRBD1 aligns across 9 bases. CDR1 is KGHSY, CDR2 FQNENV, per germline. The length of the CDR3 is 14 residues. J lost 7 bases, V lost 6 bases, and 9 bases had no gene match. The DNA of the CDR3 is TGTGCCAGCAGGCCAACTACAGGGGGCGGTGGCTACACCTTC. Translating gives CASRPTTGGGGYTF.

In regard to this clonotype: One end of the junction fails to match germline, which may point to a read error. This sequence joins TRBV29-1 and TRBJ2-1; 10 bases are shared with TRBD2. CDR3 length: 14 amino acids. The germline CDR1 and CDR2 sequences are SQVTM and ANQGSEA. This CDR3 reads CSAQAASGSIERFF. CDR3 in DNA: TGCAGCGCTCAGGCCGCTAGCGGGAGCATTGAGCGGTTCTTC.

J is TRBJ2-5 and V is TRBV11-1; D is ambiguous. The V gene's germline CDR1 is SGHAT and CDR2 FQDESV (reference sequence). CDR3 length: 13 amino acids. Trimming cost V 5 bases and J 1 base, with 8 bases left between them. CDR3 in DNA: TGTGCCAGCAGCATATGGTCCCAAGAGACCCAGTACTTC. This encodes CASSIWSQETQYF.

This clonotype was recorded a few times. The genes are TRBV7-9 and TRBJ1-2; D may be TRBD1 (6 bases). Trimming stripped 3 bases from V and 6 bases from J, with 14 bases between. CDR1 is SEHNR and CDR2 is FQNEAQ in the germline V gene (reference sequence). This CDR3 spans 14 amino acids. The CDR3 loop reads CASSFQGKIHGYTF. The CDR3 DNA reads TGTGCCAGCAGCTTTCAGGGGAAAATTCATGGCTACACCTTC.

V is TRBV21-1 and J is TRBJ1-2. TRBV21-1 is designated a pseudogene. The CDR3 covers 15 residues. The CDR3 here is CASSSSAGVRYGYTF. For the CDR3, the DNA is TGTGCCAGCAGCTCTTCAGCCGGAGTCCGCTATGGCTACACCTTC.

This clonotype has more than one count but fewer than ten. The chain is built from TRBV15 and TRBJ1-5; D unresolved. In germline, CDR1 is LNHNV, CDR2 YYDKDF (reference sequence). V was trimmed by 3 bases and J by 3 bases, leaving 6 bases between them. The CDR3 extends over 13 amino acids. For the CDR3, the DNA is TGTGCCACCAGCAGTTTGATCAATCAGCCCCAGCATTTT. It encodes CATSSLINQPQHF. Drawing the rest from reference TRBV15 and TRBJ1-5, the complete variable domain is DAMVIQNPRYQVTQFGKPVTLSCSQTLNHNVMYWYQQKSSQAPKLLFHYYDKDFNNEADTPDNFQSRRPNTSFCFLDIRSPGLGDTAMYLCATSSLINQPQHFGDGTRLSIL.

This clonotype was seen a few times. The V call is TRBV20-1, the J call TRBJ2-1; the match to TRBD2 covers 11 bases. CDR1 DFQATT and CDR2 SNEGSKA come from the germline V gene (reference sequence). J was trimmed by 4 bases and V by 4 bases; bases with no gene match: 6. The CDR3 spans 15 residues. Here the CDR3 reads CSATHSGRAYNEQFF. Here the CDR3 DNA reads TGCAGTGCTACTCATAGCGGGAGGGCTTACAATGAGCAGTTCTTC.

This clonotype occurred a few times. The rearrangement uses TRBV7-2 and TRBJ1-5; D remains ambiguous. Deletions cut 4 bases from V and 7 bases from J, with 17 bases between. CDR1 is SGHTA and CDR2 is FQGNSA in the germline V gene. CDR3 length: 15 amino acids. The CDR3 coding sequence is TGTGCCAGCAGCTCTAGCGTTGGACTGGGACAGCCCCAGCATTTT. It yields the protein CASSSSVGLGQPQHF.

CDR3 sequence: CSARGPGWSYNEQFF. The CDR3 nucleotides are TGCAGTGCTAGAGGCCCGGGCTGGTCCTACAATGAGCAGTTCTTC. The chain couples TRBV20-1 to TRBJ2-1; D not resolved. Trimming shortened V by 1 base and J by 1 base, and 11 bases separated the two germline ends. The CDR3 covers 15 residues. The germline CDR1 and CDR2 sequences are DFQATT and SNEGSKA (reference sequence).

The chain employs TRBV12-3 or TRBV12-4 and TRBJ2-7; 9 positions agree with TRBD2. There are 15 residues in the CDR3. Trimming at V came to 5 bases and at J to 6 bases, leaving 11 bases not matched to a gene. As DNA, the CDR3 is TGTGCCAGCAGTCCCCCCCTAGCGGGAATAGGCGAGCAGTACTTC. Translation: CASSPPLAGIGEQYF.

This clonotype was seen many times. The chain recombines TRBV4-3 with TRBJ1-4; no clear D. The germline V gene has CDR1 LGHNA and CDR2 YSLEER. The CDR3 totals 15 residues. The germline V and J ends were trimmed by 1 base and 0 bases, with 6 bases remaining between them. The CDR3 reads CASSQVGATNEKLFF. The CDR3 nucleotides read TGCGCCAGCAGCCAAGTGGGTGCAACTAATGAAAAACTGTTTTTT.

The rearrangement links TRBV7-2 to TRBJ1-2, with 9 nucleotides matching TRBD1. Trimming at V came to 5 bases and at J to 4 bases, leaving 5 bases not matched to a gene. CDR3 length: 14 amino acids. In germline, CDR1 is SGHTA, CDR2 FQGNSA. CDR3 in amino acids: CASSARDRAYGYTF. CDR3 nucleotide sequence: TGTGCCAGCAGCGCCAGGGACAGGGCCTATGGCTACACCTTC.

This clonotype was seen a few times. The gene calls are TRBV7-9 and TRBJ1-1; D not resolved. Germline V gene data show CDR1 as SEHNR and CDR2 as FQNEAQ (reference sequence). V was clipped by 5 bases and J by 4 bases, with 23 bases between them. There are 17 residues in the CDR3. The CDR3: CASSPYRENTRATEAFF. The CDR3 DNA reads TGTGCCAGCAGCCCCTACCGGGAAAACACCCGGGCCACTGAAGCTTTCTTT.

This clonotype was seen only once. This rearrangement joins TRBV6-5 to TRBJ2-1, with 10 bases fitting TRBD1. The CDR3 extends over 16 amino acids. The V and J ends lost 2 bases and 5 bases, in that order; junction bases with no gene match: 6. Looked up from germline, CDR1 is MNHEY and CDR2 is SVGAGI. The CDR3 protein is CASSYIRDRGHNEQFF. CDR3 nucleotide sequence: TGTGCCAGCAGTTACATCAGGGACAGGGGACACAATGAGCAGTTCTTC.